This TCR beta chain is drawn from a study of blood T cells in healthy people across ages. The overall study: The template switching approach captured approximately one barcoded beta molecule for every two T cells.

Trimming removed 7 bases from V and 3 bases from J; junction bases left unmatched: 7. Germline-derived CDR1 and CDR2 are SQVTM and ANQGSEA. The CDR3 is 13 amino acids. A second PCR of about 6 to 11 cycles used a sample-barcoded 5' primer and a J-beta primer mix. A single record per CDR3 protein comes from TCRdb applying MiXCR to the 5' RACE reads. The sample records 630,000 or so distinct CDR3 sequences, around 32% being singletons. This clonotype came up many times. The rearrangement uses TRBV29-1 and TRBJ1-1; TRBD1 aligns across 8 bases. The sequence was collected from a woman at least 80 years old in good health. Sequenced sample: blood. This CDR3 is CSAAGQGDTEAFF. The CDR3, as DNA: TGCAGCGCTGCAGGACAGGGAGACACTGAAGCTTTCTTT.